Following are 3 T cell receptor beta chains from one sample sequenced in a study of shared T cell receptors in the human thymus. Here immunoSEQ multiplex PCR was the method, and the copy in TCRdb shows in-frame clones only, minus some. The table shows about 380,000 clones, with approximately 95% occurring only once. The specimen sequenced was thymocytes. All receptors come from a human donor.

V gene TRBV4-1 combines with J gene TRBJ2-7; 11 nucleotides align to TRBD2. Germline V gene data show CDR1 as MGHRA and CDR2 as YSYEKL. V lost 0 bases, J lost 3 bases, and 1 base stayed unmatched. This CDR3 contains 15 residues. The CDR3 DNA reads TGCGCCAGCAGCCAAGAAGGACTAGCGGGCTACGAGCAGTACTTC. Translated, it gives CASSQEGLAGYEQYF.

This clone has a single count. The CDR3 coding sequence is TGTGCCACCACGCCTGGGACTGCCAGGCGCAATCAGCCCCAGCATTTT. It encodes CATTPGTARRNQPQHF. The V call is TRBV15, the J call TRBJ1-5, with D perhaps matching TRBD1 (5 bases). With 7 bases removed from V and 2 bases from J, the gap between germline ends came to 18 bases. CDR1 is LNHNV, CDR2 YYDKDF, per germline (reference sequence). The CDR3 has 16 residues.

This chain links TRBV6-5 with TRBJ2-4; D gene unclear. The V gene's germline CDR1 is MNHEY and CDR2 SVGAGI. V lost 5 bases and J lost 1, with 12 bases in between. The CDR3 contains 15 residues. The CDR3 nucleotides are TGTGCCAGCAGTCCCTTAGGAACGGCCAAAAACATTCAGTACTTC. It yields the protein CASSPLGTAKNIQYF.